This entry lists 9 T cell receptor beta chains sequenced from one sample in a study of cytomegalovirus exposure and HLA in healthy donors listed by TCRdb under 2017. The receptor library was made with the immunoSEQ multiplex PCR assay. For the multiplex PCR, a mixture combining 60 forward primers for TCR Vbeta segments and 13 reverse primers for TCR Jbeta segments was used. This immuneACCESS table, as held by TCRdb, lists in-frame sequences with V and J called but not all clones. Of the missing ones, under half trace to an unresolved V gene in checked studies; the others have no known cause. The sample table records fewer than 250,000 clones; about 85% of these occur just once. Jointly, the top ten make up approximately 0.4% of the sample. The sequenced sample was PBMCs. The receptors here all came from a male donor in good health and CMV-seropositive.

The genes are TRBV11-2 and TRBJ2-7; the match to TRBD1 covers 9 bases. In germline, CDR1 is SGHAT, CDR2 FQNNGV. Germline trimming cut 1 base from V and 2 bases from J; bases unmatched to any gene: 3. The CDR3 has 15 residues. The CDR3 loop is CASSLAGTGPYEQYF. The CDR3 DNA reads TGTGCCAGCAGCTTAGCGGGGACAGGGCCCTACGAGCAGTACTTC.

This clone has only a few counts. The J gene is TRBJ2-7, the V gene TRBV30; 7 nucleotides agree with TRBD1. The CDR3 extends over 11 amino acids. The germline CDR1 and CDR2 sequences are GTSNPN and SVGIG (reference sequence). V gave up 5 bases and J gave up 9 bases; unmatched junction bases: 7. The CDR3 DNA follows: TGTGCCTGGGTTGACAGGGACGGGCAGTACTTC. Its translation: CAWVDRDGQYF.

This chain connects TRBV30 to TRBJ2-7; no clear D gene. Per the germline V gene, CDR1 is GTSNPN and CDR2 is SVGIG (reference sequence). V was pared by 0 bases and J by 3 bases, with 15 bases between. This CDR3 has 15 amino acids. The CDR3 sequence: CAWSVYPKRIYEQYF. For the CDR3, the DNA is TGTGCCTGGAGTGTATATCCCAAGCGTATCTACGAGCAGTACTTC.

The rearrangement uses TRBV19 and TRBJ1-6; 9 bases are shared with TRBD1. This CDR3 is 16 amino acids long. Germline trimming cut 5 bases from V and 9 bases from J; bases unmatched to any gene: 11. Germline-derived CDR1 and CDR2 are LNHDA and SQIVND (reference sequence). The CDR3 region is CASSPSDRGYGSPLHF. The CDR3 DNA is TGTGCCAGTAGTCCGTCGGACAGGGGCTACGGTTCACCCCTCCACTTT.

In this sample, this clone turned up a few times. The chain couples TRBV18 to TRBJ2-7, with 8 bases aligning to TRBD1. The trim removed 2 bases at V and 3 bases at J, leaving 15 bases unmatched. Germline V gene lookup returns CDR1 KGHSH and CDR2 LQKENI. This CDR3 comprises 18 residues. The CDR3 spells CASSPSRGLQGGVYEQYF. CDR3 coding DNA: TGTGCCAGCTCACCAAGCCGTGGGTTACAGGGGGGAGTCTACGAGCAGTACTTC.

V is TRBV5-1 and J is TRBJ1-6, with 7 positions matching TRBD1. Germline loops: CDR1 SGHRS, CDR2 YFSETQ. The length of the CDR3 is 16 residues. V lost 1 base to trimming and J lost 5 bases; unmatched junction nucleotides: 6. Here the CDR3 DNA reads TGCGCCAGCAGCTTGTCTCTTGGGACAGATAATTCACCCCTCCACTTT. As protein: CASSLSLGTDNSPLHF.

The V call is TRBV5-1, the J call TRBJ2-3, with 10 bases fitting TRBD1. Looked up from germline, CDR1 is SGHRS and CDR2 is YFSETQ. CDR3 length equals 14 residues. The junction had 3 bases not matched to a gene; V was cut back by 4 bases and J by 4 bases. CDR3 DNA: TGCGCCAGCAGCCCGACAGGGGGCGCAGATACGCAGTATTTT. Translating gives CASSPTGGADTQYF. The whole variable domain, filled in from reference TRBV5-1 and TRBJ2-3, reads KAGVTQTPRYLIKTRGQQVTLSCSPISGHRSVSWYQQTPGQGLQFLFEYFSETQRNKGNFPGRFSGRQFSNSRSEMNVSTLELGDSALYLCASSPTGGADTQYFGPGTRLTVL.

Notes on this clone: This same CDR3 is encoded by further DNA sequences in the sample. The V and J genes are TRBV7-7 and TRBJ1-4; D not resolved. This CDR3 is built from 13 residues. Per germline, CDR1 SSHAT and CDR2 FNYEAQ (reference sequence). Trimming left V 5 bases short and J 0 bases short, with 4 bases between. The DNA of the CDR3 is TGTGCCAGCAGCCGAGCAACTAATGAAAAACTGTTTTTT. Translation gives CASSRATNEKLFF.

This chain links TRBV27 with TRBJ2-5; D may be TRBD1 (6 bases). Germline loops: CDR1 MNHEY, CDR2 SMNVEV (reference sequence). CDR3 length: 15 amino acids. Trimming stripped 5 bases from V and 5 bases from J, with 18 bases between. CDR3: CASSVQGNDGETQYF. CDR3 DNA: TGTGCCAGCAGTGTACAGGGCAACGACGGGGAGACCCAGTACTTC.